The subject of this entry is one TCR beta chain. This clone has ten or more counts. Its cognate antigen has yet to be identified. Base-call qualities are not available, and no considerably larger clone is one nucleotide away. The library was produced with PCR. These reads were obtained on an Illumina HiSeq 4000. High-throughput sequencing was used to profile the TCR beta-chain CDR3 region of each patient. From the authors' description of their analysis: The researchers built a classifier to tell apart papillary thyroid cancer patients with distant metastasis, based on CDR3 differences among clinicopathological groups. Repertoire diversity was assessed with the Shannon index, and tumor-blood repertoire similarity with the Morisita-Horn index. TCRdb's own reprocessing of the public reads used fastp at Q25 and MiXCR and kept productive beta chains. The V and J calls were determined by TCRdb, not by the authors. The sample has some 64,000 clones on record, roughly 4% of them singletons. The ten largest clones add up to 20% to 25% of the sample.

The CDR3 has 15 amino acids, counting the end cysteine and phenylalanine. Of the read, only the CDR3 DNA is kept; its 45 bases are in frame from base 1. CDR1 is given as SGHRS and CDR2 as YFSETQ, both from the germline V gene. Between the V and J ends, shortened by 4 bases and 2 bases respectively, the junction contains 16 bases. The data are from a study of metastatic and nonmetastatic thyroid tumors (dated by TCRdb to the early 2020s). For the wider study: For patients with malignant and with benign thyroid disease, the researchers compared repertoires between peripheral blood samples and tumor or nodule tissue samples. Results and caveats for the whole study, not just this receptor: TCR beta diversity was reported as significantly higher in malignant tumors than in benign nodules, in both blood and tumor samples.

Before undergoing thyroid surgery, none of the patients had been given any kind of treatment. Using T-cell receptor beta sequencing, the study looked back at clinical samples from patients collected from about 2011 to 2018. Material for sequencing was blood. This TCR came from a female donor with papillary thyroid cancer or a benign thyroid nodule (not recorded which). Some clones in this sample may be carry-over from other donors' samples. The chain was built from TRBV5-1 and TRBJ2-7; D gene: possibly TRBD2, on 6 matching bases. The nucleotide sequence is TGCGCCAGCAGCCCAGGAGGGGCTCAGACCTACGAGCAGTACTTC. This sequence encodes CASSPGGAQTYEQYF. The entire variable domain, with the stretches around the CDR3 drawn from the reference TRBV5-1 and TRBJ2-7 proteins, is KAGVTQTPRYLIKTRGQQVTLSCSPISGHRSVSWYQQTPGQGLQFLFEYFSETQRNKGNFPGRFSGRQFSNSRSEMNVSTLELGDSALYLCASSPGGAQTYEQYFGPGTRLTVT.